The 20 T cell receptor beta chains given below trace back to one sample, sequenced in a study of cytomegalovirus exposure and HLA in healthy donors. The PCR had 60 Vbeta and 13 Jbeta primers. Repertoires were generated with immunoSEQ multiplex PCR, while TCRdb's copy carries only in-frame clones and drops some. The sample has 130,000 or so clones, around 80% seen once. The source material was PBMCs. Receptors originate from a woman under 30 in good health and CMV-seropositive.

The table lists this clone with a few counts. The chain uses TRBV6-5 and TRBJ2-3; D may be TRBD2 (6 bases). This CDR3 spans 13 amino acids. CDR1 MNHEY and CDR2 SVGAGI come from the germline V gene. V was trimmed by 2 bases and J by 4 bases, leaving 7 bases between them. The CDR3, as DNA: TGTGCCAGCAGTTACCGGGGGTCAGATACGCAGTATTTT. Amino acid sequence: CASSYRGSDTQYF.

The sample holds a few counts of this clone. V usage is TRBV15 and J usage is TRBJ1-5; 8 bases agree with TRBD1. V shed 3 bases, J shed 6 bases, and the junction held 4 bases outside the gene matches. From germline, CDR1 is LNHNV and CDR2 YYDKDF (reference sequence). CDR3 length: 14 residues. The CDR3 region has the DNA TGTGCCACCAGCAGGGACAGGGACGGTCAGCCCCAGCATTTT. This sequence encodes CATSRDRDGQPQHF.

This clone was detected only a few times. The V and J genes are TRBV2 and TRBJ1-6; TRBD1 is a possible D gene (5 bases). Germline-derived CDR1 and CDR2 are SNHLY and FYNNEI. The V end lost 0 bases, the J end lost 6 bases, and 12 bases lay between the germline ends. This CDR3 spans 16 amino acids. CDR3 nucleotides: TGTGCCAGCAGTGAAGCCTACGGGCAGGGTAATTCACCCCTCCACTTT. This codes for CASSEAYGQGNSPLHF.

About this clone itself: The sample contains more than one DNA sequence encoding this CDR3. V usage is TRBV4-1 and J usage is TRBJ1-1; no clear D gene. The CDR3 totals 14 residues. V was cut by 0 bases and J by 1 base, with 6 bases left in between. The germline CDR1 and CDR2 sequences are MGHRA and YSYEKL. CDR3 sequence reads: CASSQDAGNTEAFF. The CDR3 DNA follows: TGCGCCAGCAGCCAAGACGCCGGGAACACTGAAGCTTTCTTT.

The J gene is TRBJ1-4, the V gene TRBV5-4; unclear D gene. This CDR3 is 14 amino acids long. The germline gives CDR1 SGHNT, CDR2 YYREEE (reference sequence). Deletions cut 4 bases from V and 4 bases from J, with 11 bases between. In nucleotides, the CDR3 is TGTGCCAGCAGCCTGGACGGTTTTAATGAAAAACTGTTTTTT. It is translated as CASSLDGFNEKLFF.

This rearrangement joins TRBV7-9 to TRBJ2-4; 8 nucleotides match TRBD2. This CDR3 comprises 13 residues. The V gene end was trimmed by 8 bases and the J gene end by 7 bases; junction bases not matched to a gene: 7. Germline-derived CDR1 and CDR2 are SEHNR and FQNEAQ (reference sequence). For the CDR3, the DNA is TGTGCCAGCTTTCGGGAGGGTTACAACATTCAGTACTTC. Amino acids: CASFREGYNIQYF. Full variable domain (rest looked up from reference TRBV7-9 and TRBJ2-4): DTGVSQNPRHKITKRGQNVTFRCDPISEHNRLYWYRQTLGQGPEFLTYFQNEAQLEKSRLLSDRFSAERPKGSFSTLEIQRTEQGDSAMYLCASFREGYNIQYFGAGTRLSVL.

The rearrangement joins TRBV12-5 to TRBJ1-1, with D possibly being TRBD1 (6 bases). V was shortened by 7 bases and J by 3 bases, with 18 bases between the two germline ends. Germline V CDR1 and CDR2: LGHNT, FRNRAP. This CDR3 region has 15 residues. The CDR3 loop reads CASAFRGGRDTEAFF. In DNA form, the CDR3 reads TGTGCTAGTGCCTTTCGGGGGGGGCGCGACACTGAAGCTTTCTTT.

This clone was counted once. J is TRBJ2-1 and V is TRBV11-2; TRBD2 aligns across 8 bases. J gave up 0 bases and V 0 bases, and 10 bases lay outside the gene matches. Germline CDR1 reads SGHAT; CDR2 reads FQNNGV. The CDR3 runs 19 residues. CDR3: CASSLDSGGKRSSYNEQFF. The CDR3 coding sequence is TGTGCCAGCAGCTTAGATTCGGGGGGGAAGAGAAGCTCCTACAATGAGCAGTTCTTC.

This clone was seen just once. The CDR3 protein is CASGPGTSGQETQYF. The CDR3 region has the DNA TGTGCCAGCGGCCCGGGGACTAGCGGACAAGAGACCCAGTACTTC. This rearrangement joins TRBV11-2 to TRBJ2-5, with 11 positions matching TRBD2. The junction had 7 bases not matched to a gene; V was cut back by 8 bases and J by 2 bases. The length of the CDR3 is 15 residues. Germline CDR1 SGHAT, CDR2 FQNNGV.

The genes are TRBV5-1 and TRBJ2-1, with 7 bases identical to TRBD1. V shed 0 bases and J 5 bases; nucleotides not matched to a gene: 11. Germline CDR1 SGHRS, CDR2 YFSETQ. This CDR3 contains 17 residues. The DNA of the CDR3 is TGCGCCAGCAGCTTGGGGCGGCGACAGGGTCCTAACAATGAGCAGTTCTTC. This codes for CASSLGRRQGPNNEQFF.

V is TRBV6-4 and J is TRBJ1-2; no clear D gene. Germline CDR1 is MRHNA and CDR2 is SNTAGT. This CDR3 has 14 residues. Trimming stripped 5 bases from V and 6 bases from J, with 16 bases between. CDR3 loop: CASSLSRESDGYTF. The CDR3 coding sequence is TGTGCCAGCAGTTTGAGTCGAGAGAGCGATGGCTACACCTTC.

The rearrangement links TRBV6-5 to TRBJ1-5, with TRBD1 as a possible D gene (6 bases). CDR3 length: 13 amino acids. Germline V gives CDR1 MNHEY, CDR2 SVGAGI. V was cut by 8 bases and J by 7 bases, with 15 bases left in between. Written as DNA, the CDR3 is TGTGCCAGCTCCCTAGAACAGGGCCAGCCCCAGCATTTT. Translation: CASSLEQGQPQHF.

The chain's CDR3 is CASSNGQGLHGYTF. For the CDR3, the DNA is TGTGCCAGCAGTAACGGACAGGGTTTACATGGCTACACCTTC. The chain employs TRBV6-6 and TRBJ1-2, with 8 positions matching TRBD1. Trimming cost V 5 bases and J 6 bases; bases outside gene matches: 8. This CDR3 contains 14 residues. From germline, CDR1 is MNHNY and CDR2 SVGAGI (reference sequence).

This clone was detected only once. The chain joins TRBV5-1 to TRBJ2-1; D possibly corresponds to TRBD1 (6 bases). Per germline, CDR1 SGHRS and CDR2 YFSETQ. Trimming stripped 0 bases from V and 2 bases from J, with 9 bases between. This CDR3 contains 15 residues. In DNA, the CDR3 is TGCGCCAGCAGCTTGGGGGGACAAACCTACAATGAGCAGTTCTTC. Residues: CASSLGGQTYNEQFF. The variable domain in full, completed from reference TRBV5-1 and TRBJ2-1, reads KAGVTQTPRYLIKTRGQQVTLSCSPISGHRSVSWYQQTPGQGLQFLFEYFSETQRNKGNFPGRFSGRQFSNSRSEMNVSTLELGDSALYLCASSLGGQTYNEQFFGPGTRLTVL.

The V and J genes are TRBV28 and TRBJ2-5; TRBD1 might be the D (6 bases). CDR1 and CDR2 (germline): MDHEN, SYDVKM. V shed 7 bases and J shed 1 base, with 10 bases lying between them. The length of the CDR3 is 13 residues. The DNA of the CDR3 is TGTGCCAGCACACAACAGGGCCAAGAGACCCAGTACTTC. Protein sequence: CASTQQGQETQYF.

CDR3 residues: CASSQVRGTDTQYF. The CDR3 coding sequence is TGCGCCAGCAGCCAAGTACGGGGCACAGATACGCAGTATTTT. The V gene is TRBV4-1, the J gene TRBJ2-3, with unresolved D. The CDR3 is made up of 14 amino acids. Germline V gene data show CDR1 as MGHRA and CDR2 as YSYEKL. Trimming stripped 1 base from V and 1 base from J, with 6 bases between.

The chain links TRBV7-9 to TRBJ1-4; D gene uncertain. The CDR3 totals 13 residues. Germline CDR1 SEHNR, CDR2 FQNEAQ (reference sequence). Deletions cut 5 bases from V and 5 bases from J, with 9 bases between. The CDR3 spells CASSPDGNEKLFF. The CDR3 DNA sequence: TGTGCCAGCAGCCCAGACGGGAATGAAAAACTGTTTTTT.

This chain connects TRBV23-1 to TRBJ2-2, with 7 bases fitting TRBD2. TRBV23-1 is labeled an ORF, and its function is uncertain. This CDR3 has 18 amino acids. V shed 0 bases and J 2 bases; nucleotides not matched to a gene: 9. CDR3 sequence (DNA): TGCGCCAGCAGTCAATCAAGACGGCGGGGGAGAAACACCGGGGAGCTGTTTTTT. This codes for CASSQSRRRGRNTGELFF.

In this sample, this clone turned up a few times. The chain joins TRBV7-2 to TRBJ1-6; D is possibly TRBD1 (6 bases). CDR1 is SGHTA and CDR2 is FQGNSA in the germline V gene. V was pared by 5 bases and J by 9 bases, with 17 bases between. The CDR3 is made up of 15 amino acids. CDR3 DNA sequence: TGTGCCAGCAGCCCCGATGCAGGGGCCCTTTCACCCCTCCACTTT. Translation: CASSPDAGALSPLHF. Full variable domain (outside the CDR3, taken from reference TRBV7-2 and TRBJ1-6): GAGVSQSPSNKVTEKGKDVELRCDPISGHTALYWYRQSLGQGLEFLIYFQGNSAPDKSGLPSDRFSAERTGGSVSTLTIQRTQQEDSAVYLCASSPDAGALSPLHFGNGTRLTVT.

The V and J genes are TRBV27 and TRBJ2-1; 10 nucleotides align to TRBD2. The CDR3 covers 15 residues. V lost 2 bases, J lost 4 bases, and 2 bases stayed unmatched. The germline V gene has CDR1 MNHEY and CDR2 SMNVEV (reference sequence). CDR3: CASSLGLADYNEQFF. CDR3 nucleotide sequence: TGTGCCAGCAGTTTAGGACTAGCGGATTACAATGAGCAGTTCTTC.